The rows below give T cell receptor beta chains drawn from one sample of a study of cytomegalovirus exposure and HLA in healthy donors. Sequenced by immunoSEQ multiplex PCR; TCRdb stores in-frame clones only, minus some. The sample consists of some 150,000 clones, over 65% of them appearing once. Sample: PBMCs. Source of these receptors: a female donor in good health and CMV-seropositive. Both conserved end residues are trimmed from each CDR3. The D gene is left open where the match is weak.

J	D	V	CDR3
TRBJ2-7	-	TRBV5-4	ASSLPNSYEQY
TRBJ2-3	-	TRBV2	ASSQLGPDTQY
TRBJ1-2	TRBD1	TRBV30	AHDATGVNYGYT
-	-	TRBV5-6	ASSLVGFPYEQY
TRBJ2-5	TRBD2	TRBV5-1	ASSYSWGGQETQY
TRBJ1-2	-	TRBV5-1	ASSTGTPDYGYT
TRBJ2-7	-	TRBV7-9	ASSQRGEQY
TRBJ1-2	TRBD1	TRBV5-1	ASSATGTGGANGYT
TRBJ1-3	-	TRBV28	ASSSPPGTLSLSGNTIY
TRBJ2-1	-	TRBV10-3	AISESLNYNEQF
TRBJ2-5	TRBD2	TRBV5-4	ASSPTSGIEETQY
TRBJ2-3	TRBD2	TRBV7-2	ASSLVAGAPGEQY
TRBJ2-3	TRBD1	TRBV2	ASSGWGRGREDTQY
TRBJ2-7	-	TRBV5-1	ASSLNIVSYEQY
TRBJ2-7	TRBD2	TRBV5-1	ASRGTSGGYEQY